This TCR beta chain was identified during a study of T cell responses to AZD1222 COVID-19 vaccine (dated by TCRdb to the early 2020s). About the study as a whole: A total of more than 230 trial participants underwent TCR sequencing, of whom 200 to 220 received two doses of AZD1222 and approximately 25 received two doses of the MenACWY control vaccine. Trial participants were enrolled by age into subgroups of 18-55, 56-69 and 70-plus years, and 148, 28 and 57 TCR-sequenced participants, respectively, were included in these subgroups.

CDR1 and CDR2 (MNHEY, SVGAGI) derive from the germline V gene. V gives up 5 bases and J gives up 6 bases, and the segment between their germline ends measures 11 bases. The CDR3 holds 13 amino acids from the cysteine to the phenylalanine. The DNA shown is the 39-base CDR3, in frame from base 1. This clone has a single count. Its antigen remains unidentified. Base-call qualities are not available, and no considerably larger clone is one nucleotide away. Study-level results and caveats: Nearly half of unique spike-specific TCRs reportedly recognized epitopes outside regions mutated in the B.1.351 and B.1.1.7 variants. Vaccine-associated CD4 TCRs spanned the whole spike protein, with dominant responses in regions 160-218 and 743-854. Because no day 14 peak-response samples were available, the repertoires could be characterized only after the peak T cell response. Spike-specific TCR breadth and depth rose significantly after two AZD1222 doses compared with day 0 and with MenACWY recipients. Conclusions about previously exposed vaccinees were limited because only 6 or 7 AZD1222 recipients were SARS-CoV-2 seropositive at baseline. In the small 56-69-year group, the increase in depth fell short of significance, most likely because of low power. Most participants were white British and females outnumbered males, and the authors suggested that clonal diversity may have been underestimated.

The CDR3 regions of human TCRbeta chains were subjected to immunosequencing. The study's own analysis went as follows. TCRs in the repertoires were compared against a reference library of SARS-CoV-2-specific TCRs that had been generated with the MIRA antigen-specificity platform. Breadth was defined as the fraction of unique TCRs that were SARS-CoV-2-associated, and depth was defined as the fraction of total T cells that were SARS-CoV-2-associated. Using the MIRA data, each spike-specific TCR was assigned both to the spike region to which the TCR was reactive and to a CD4 or CD8 class. Log10-transformed breadth and depth values were compared by one-way ANOVA with Sidak's multiple comparisons tests. TCRdb holds this immuneACCESS table with in-frame rearrangements only. Some clones are missing; in checked studies, unresolved V genes explain under half, and the rest has no known cause. The DNA gave D and trimming, while V, J and clone size come from that table. In all, the sample holds some 140,000 clones, and 88% of those were seen once. The ten biggest clones cover about 6% of the sample.

The time point label, read with the paper, signifies: about 28 days (+/-7) after the second vaccine dose. AZD1222 recipients whose second dose came at about 4 weeks and those whose second dose came at about 12 weeks were combined into one group, since spike-specific TCR depth and breadth did not differ between the two schedules. The vaccinee samples were drawn from two UK trials, COV001 and COV002, one of which was a single-blind randomized controlled phase 2/3 trial testing AZD1222 (ChAdOx1 nCoV-19) in healthy adults. For TCRbeta chain sequencing, PBMC samples from trial participants were taken at day 0 and at day 28 after the second dose.

The chain couples TRBV6-5 to TRBJ1-5; the D segment could be TRBD1, given 6 matching bases. The sample here was peripheral blood, taken 28 days after the second AZD1222 dose. This receptor was identified in an adult who received the AZD1222 COVID-19 vaccine. The CDR3 loop reads CASSRTVLQPQHF. The sequenced DNA: TGTGCCAGCAGTCGGACAGTCCTTCAGCCCCAGCATTTT.